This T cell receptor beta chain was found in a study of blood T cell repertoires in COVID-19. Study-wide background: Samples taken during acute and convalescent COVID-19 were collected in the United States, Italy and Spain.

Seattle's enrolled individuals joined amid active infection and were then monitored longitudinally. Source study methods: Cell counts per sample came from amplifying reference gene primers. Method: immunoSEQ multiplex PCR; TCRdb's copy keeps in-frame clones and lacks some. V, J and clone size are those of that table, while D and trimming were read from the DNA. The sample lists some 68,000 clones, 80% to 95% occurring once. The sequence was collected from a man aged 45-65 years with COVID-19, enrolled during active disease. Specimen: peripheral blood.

The CDR3, as DNA: TGTGCCAGCAGCTCCGACAGGCGGTCTGGAAACACCATATATTTT. Its protein is CASSSDRRSGNTIYF. This chain uses TRBV7-9 with TRBJ1-3; tentatively, D is TRBD1 (6 bases). This CDR3 has 15 amino acids. Trimming took 4 bases from V and 1 from J, leaving 11 bases between them. Germline V lookup: CDR1 SEHNR, CDR2 FQNEAQ (reference sequence).